This T cell receptor (beta chain) came from a study of graft-versus-host responses after intestinal transplantation. As for the study in general: Among the recipients, all got anti-thymocyte globulin induction and then tacrolimus and steroids for approximately 3 years. The study's findings and limits: Across patients carrying graft-donor T cell macrochimerism, allografts held high graft-versus-host to host-versus-graft clonal ratios. GvH clones detected in recipient marrow included some appearing first in ileum or blood.

Sequenced by immunoSEQ multiplex PCR; TCRdb stores in-frame clones only, minus some. The data contain around 43,000 clones, roughly 90% of them singletons. Only a few counts were recorded for this clone. Its antigen is still unknown. This clonotype was sampled from a human patient who received an intestinal transplant, so some T cells may come from the graft donor. The material sequenced was PBMCs, taken 524 days after transplant.

The CDR3 sequence: CASSSGGGPYEQYF. The CDR3 DNA follows: TGTGCCAGCAGTTCAGGGGGCGGCCCCTACGAGCAGTACTTC. The genes are TRBV27 and TRBJ2-7; 8 bases align to TRBD1. After removal of 4 bases from V and 2 bases from J, the junction contained 4 bases not matched to a gene. Germline CDR1 MNHEY, CDR2 SMNVEV (reference sequence). The CDR3 has 14 amino acids.